The table lists the clone carrying this T cell receptor (beta chain) with a count of one. This entry belongs to a study of blood T cell repertoires in COVID-19. Sequencing was performed with immunoSEQ multiplex PCR; in TCRdb, only in-frame clones are kept and a portion is missing. The profile shows 350,000 to 500,000 clones, 70% to 90% of them singletons. Sequenced input: PBMCs or T cells enriched from blood (not recorded which). This TCR was sampled from a young woman who had been exposed to COVID-19.

CDR3 amino acids: CASSGTGGSYEQYF. CDR3 sequence (DNA): TGTGCCAGCAGTGGGACAGGCGGATCCTACGAGCAGTACTTC. J is TRBJ2-7 and V is TRBV28; 8 bases fit TRBD1. The V segment lost 5 bases and the J segment 1 base; nucleotides outside the gene matches: 4. Germline V CDR1 and CDR2: MDHEN, SYDVKM. CDR3 length equals 14 residues.